Shown below are 19 T cell receptor beta chains from a single sample sequenced in a study of control samples from healthy donors and cancer patients. The method was immunoSEQ multiplex PCR; TCRdb's version includes in-frame clones alone and lacks a portion of them. The table has approximately 130,000 clones, around 86% seen once. Sequenced material: blood. The receptor set was obtained from a man aged 40-49 years in good health.

This clone has just one count. The V call is TRBV12-5, the J call TRBJ1-3; D remains unclear. Trimming stripped 2 bases from V and 3 bases from J, with 8 bases between. CDR3 length equals 14 residues. Looked up from germline, CDR1 is LGHNT and CDR2 is FRNRAP. DNA of the CDR3: TGTGCTAGTGGTTTGCCTCCAATTGGAAACACCATATATTTT. Encoded protein: CASGLPPIGNTIYF. The full variable domain, in which reference TRBV12-5 and TRBJ1-3 provide the parts outside the CDR3, is DARVTQTPRHKVTEMGQEVTMRCQPILGHNTVFWYRQTMMQGLELLAYFRNRAPLDDSGMPKDRFSAEMPDATLATLKIQPSEPRDSAVYFCASGLPPIGNTIYFGEGSWLTVV.

The V call is TRBV10-1, the J call TRBJ2-7, with a tentative D call TRBD2 (5 bases). Trimming left V 6 bases short and J 1 base short, with 10 bases between. The length of the CDR3 is 13 residues. Germline CDR1 and CDR2: WNHNN and SYGVQD (reference sequence). CDR3 protein: CASSERLSYEQYF. The CDR3 bases are TGCGCCAGCAGCGAGCGGCTTTCCTACGAGCAGTACTTC.

This chain links TRBV19 with TRBJ1-1; D is ambiguous. The CDR3 runs 14 residues. In germline, CDR1 is LNHDA, CDR2 SQIVND (reference sequence). V lost 0 bases to trimming and J lost 5 bases, with 10 bases between them. The CDR3 loop is CASSIDLVGTEAFF. The CDR3 region has the DNA TGTGCCAGTAGTATAGATCTTGTTGGGACTGAAGCTTTCTTT.

The chain is built from TRBV6-6 and TRBJ2-3; no reliable D call. The CDR3 runs 14 residues. The germline CDR1 and CDR2 sequences are MNHNY and SVGAGI (reference sequence). Trimming took off 9 bases at V and 1 base at J, with 14 bases between the two ends. CDR3: CASGVVGGTDTQYF. The CDR3 DNA is TGTGCCAGTGGGGTGGTTGGTGGCACAGATACGCAGTATTTT.

The chain has TRBV11-3 and TRBJ2-2; D unclear. The CDR3 runs to 14 residues. The germline V and J ends were trimmed by 2 bases and 5 bases, with 9 bases remaining between them. Germline V gene sequence: CDR1 SGHNT, CDR2 YENEEA. Here the CDR3 DNA reads TGTGCCAGCAGCTTATACAGTGAGACCGGGGAGCTGTTTTTT. As protein: CASSLYSETGELFF.

This sequence joins TRBV7-8 and TRBJ1-5, with no clear D. Trimming stripped 3 bases from V and 0 bases from J, with 18 bases between. CDR3 length equals 18 residues. Germline CDR1 SGHVS, CDR2 FQNEAQ. The DNA of the CDR3 is TGTGCCAGCAGCTTTTCATCAGTGGGCGGATATAGCAATCAGCCCCAGCATTTT. Translation gives CASSFSSVGGYSNQPQHF.

The rearrangement uses TRBV7-2 and TRBJ2-6; D ambiguous. Germline V gene lookup returns CDR1 SGHTA and CDR2 FQGNSA. The CDR3 spans 16 residues. V lost 4 bases to trimming and J lost 0 bases, with 10 bases between them. In nucleotides, the CDR3 is TGTGCCAGCAGCTCACGGACGGGCTCTGGGGCCAACGTCCTGACTTTC. Amino acid sequence: CASSSRTGSGANVLTF. The full variable domain, in which reference TRBV7-2 and TRBJ2-6 provide the parts outside the CDR3, is GAGVSQSPSNKVTEKGKDVELRCDPISGHTALYWYRQSLGQGLEFLIYFQGNSAPDKSGLPSDRFSAERTGGSVSTLTIQRTQQEDSAVYLCASSSRTGSGANVLTFGAGSRLTVL.

The J gene is TRBJ2-3, the V gene TRBV7-8, with D unclear. Between the trimmed V and J ends, which lost 5 bases and 0 bases, there was a span of 9 bases. The CDR3 runs to 14 residues. Germline assignment: CDR1 SGHVS and CDR2 FQNEAQ. In nucleotides, the CDR3 is TGTGCCAGCAGCACTCACTTTAGCACAGATACGCAGTATTTT. Protein product: CASSTHFSTDTQYF.

The gene calls are TRBV25-1 and TRBJ1-2; unclear D gene. Per germline, CDR1 MGHDK and CDR2 SYGVNS. The CDR3 length is 14 residues. V was shortened by 1 base and J by 5 bases, with 11 bases between the two germline ends. The CDR3 loop is CASSELGPPYGYTF. The DNA for the CDR3 is TGTGCCAGCAGTGAATTAGGCCCGCCTTATGGCTACACCTTC.

The rearrangement links TRBV25-1 to TRBJ1-1, with no clear D. This CDR3 spans 18 amino acids. V lost 3 bases and J lost 1, with 21 bases in between. CDR1 is MGHDK, CDR2 SYGVNS, per germline. In DNA, the CDR3 is TGTGCCAGCAGTGAGGACTCCAAGACGGGCAGAAAGAACACTGAAGCTTTCTTT. Translated, it gives CASSEDSKTGRKNTEAFF.

The J gene is TRBJ1-3, the V gene TRBV6-6; perhaps TRBD1 as D (6 bases). Germline V gives CDR1 MNHNY, CDR2 SVGAGI (reference sequence). Trimming took 0 bases from V and 0 from J, leaving 6 bases between them. The CDR3 contains 15 residues. CDR3: CASSYSGGSGNTIYF. The DNA for the CDR3 is TGTGCCAGCAGTTACTCAGGGGGCTCTGGAAACACCATATATTTT.

The chain couples TRBV3-1 (or the pseudogene TRBV3-2) to TRBJ2-7; D not resolved. Trimming stripped 3 bases from V and 2 bases from J, with 11 bases between. Germline values: CDR1 LGHDT, CDR2 YNNKEL (reference sequence). The CDR3 runs 14 residues. The DNA for the CDR3 is TGTGCCAGCAGCCAGGAGCGACCTCCCTACGAGCAGTACTTC. Translated: CASSQERPPYEQYF.

The V call is TRBV7-9, the J call TRBJ1-3; no reliable D call. V lost 1 base and J lost 0, with 4 bases in between. Germline V lookup: CDR1 SEHNR, CDR2 FQNEAQ (reference sequence). The CDR3 is 14 amino acids. This chain's CDR3 is CASSLDSSGNTIYF. DNA for the CDR3: TGTGCCAGCAGCTTAGACAGCTCTGGAAACACCATATATTTT.

The J gene is TRBJ2-2, the V gene TRBV9; the D is unclear. The length of the CDR3 is 13 residues. The V gene lost 2 bases and the J gene lost 4 bases, with 6 bases spanning the gap. Germline CDR1 reads SGDLS; CDR2 reads YYNGEE. The CDR3 sequence is CASSVTFTGELFF. The CDR3 region has the DNA TGTGCCAGCAGCGTGACCTTCACCGGGGAGCTGTTTTTT.

CDR3: CASSWAPGSEGNTIYF. CDR3 DNA: TGCGCCAGCAGCTGGGCCCCGGGGTCGGAGGGAAACACCATATATTTT. The rearrangement joins TRBV5-1 to TRBJ1-3; no reliable D call. Germline CDR1 is SGHRS and CDR2 is YFSETQ. Trimming left V 3 bases short and J 4 bases short, with 17 bases between. The CDR3 totals 16 residues.

This chain joins TRBV6-6 and TRBJ1-2; unclear D gene. Germline V gene data show CDR1 as MNHNY and CDR2 as SVGAGI (reference sequence). Trimming took off 11 bases at V and 4 bases at J, with 8 bases between the two ends. The CDR3 sequence is 10 residues long. The CDR3 DNA reads as TGTGCCTACGGGAGCTATGGCTACACCTTC. The encoded protein is CAYGSYGYTF.

This clone turned up a few times. CDR3 amino acids: CASRRTGTGTEAFF. CDR3 sequence (DNA): TGTGCCAGCAGAAGAACCGGGACAGGGACCGAAGCTTTCTTT. The chain links TRBV6-5 to TRBJ1-1, with TRBD1 matching over 9 bases. The trim removed 6 bases at V and 8 bases at J, leaving 10 bases unmatched. Per germline, CDR1 MNHEY and CDR2 SVGAGI. This CDR3 has 14 amino acids.

This clone was detected many times. The gene calls are TRBV11-3 and TRBJ2-2, with 8 bases identical to TRBD1. Germline assignment: CDR1 SGHNT and CDR2 YENEEA. CDR3 length equals 15 residues. J gave up 7 bases and V 1 base, and 5 bases lay outside the gene matches. CDR3 sequence reads: CASSLAQGVIGELFF. The CDR3 nucleotides are TGTGCCAGCAGCTTAGCACAGGGGGTAATCGGGGAGCTGTTTTTT.

The chain recombines TRBV5-1 with TRBJ1-3, with TRBD1 as a possible D gene (6 bases). CDR1 and CDR2 (germline): SGHRS, YFSETQ. The CDR3 is made up of 14 amino acids. Trimming took 0 bases from V and 2 from J, leaving 6 bases between them. This chain's CDR3 is CASSLGTAGNTIYF. CDR3 DNA sequence: TGCGCCAGCAGCTTGGGGACAGCTGGAAACACCATATATTTT.